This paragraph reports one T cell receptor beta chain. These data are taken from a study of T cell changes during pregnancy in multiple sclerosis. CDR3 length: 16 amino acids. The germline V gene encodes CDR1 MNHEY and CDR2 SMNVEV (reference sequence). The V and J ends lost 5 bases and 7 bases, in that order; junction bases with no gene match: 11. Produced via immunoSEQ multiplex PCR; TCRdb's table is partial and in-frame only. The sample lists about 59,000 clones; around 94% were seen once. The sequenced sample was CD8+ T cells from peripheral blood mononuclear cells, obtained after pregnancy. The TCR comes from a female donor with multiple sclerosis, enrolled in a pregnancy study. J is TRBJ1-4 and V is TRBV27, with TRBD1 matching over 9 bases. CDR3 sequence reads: CASSRRIQGAPEKLFF. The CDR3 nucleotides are TGTGCCAGCAGTCGCCGAATACAGGGGGCGCCTGAAAAACTGTTTTTT. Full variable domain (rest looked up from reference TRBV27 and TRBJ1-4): EAQVTQNPRYLITVTGKKLTVTCSQNMNHEYMSWYRQDPGLGLRQIYYSMNVEVTDKGDVPEGYKVSRKEKRNFPLILESPSPNQTSLYFCASSRRIQGAPEKLFFGSGTQLSVL.